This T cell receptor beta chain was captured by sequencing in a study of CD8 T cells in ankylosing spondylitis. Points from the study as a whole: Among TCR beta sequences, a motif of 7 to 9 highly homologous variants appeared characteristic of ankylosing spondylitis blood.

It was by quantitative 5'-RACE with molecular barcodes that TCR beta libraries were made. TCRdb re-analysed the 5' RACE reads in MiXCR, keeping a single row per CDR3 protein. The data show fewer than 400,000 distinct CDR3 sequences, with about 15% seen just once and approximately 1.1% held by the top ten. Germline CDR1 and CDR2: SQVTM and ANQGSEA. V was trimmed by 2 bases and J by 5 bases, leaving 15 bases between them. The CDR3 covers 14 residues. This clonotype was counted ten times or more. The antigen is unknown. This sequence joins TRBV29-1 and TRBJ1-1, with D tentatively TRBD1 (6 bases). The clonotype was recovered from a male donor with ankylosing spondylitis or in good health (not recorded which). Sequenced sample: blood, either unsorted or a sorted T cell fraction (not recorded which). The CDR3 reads CSVERRQDGTEAFF. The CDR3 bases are TGCAGCGTTGAACGCCGACAGGATGGAACTGAAGCTTTCTTT.